The 7 T cell receptor beta chains below were found in one sample sequenced in a study of cytomegalovirus exposure and HLA in healthy donors. A multiplex PCR was run with 60 Vbeta primers and 13 Jbeta primers. Method: immunoSEQ multiplex PCR; TCRdb's copy keeps in-frame clones and lacks some. The data show 120,000 or so clones, 81% seen once. Sample: PBMCs. The source of these receptors is a man younger than 30 in good health and CMV-seronegative.

The gene calls are TRBV11-1 and TRBJ1-1, with D hard to call. Germline-derived CDR1 and CDR2 are SGHAT and FQDESV (reference sequence). With 5 bases removed from V and 4 bases from J, the gap between germline ends came to 11 bases. The CDR3 is made up of 13 amino acids. For the CDR3, the DNA is TGTGCCAGCAGCCTCGGGGAGCGCACTGAAGCTTTCTTT. Translating gives CASSLGERTEAFF.

V and J are TRBV6-6 and TRBJ1-2; D might be TRBD1 (5 bases). Germline CDR1 MNHNY, CDR2 SVGAGI (reference sequence). The CDR3 runs 14 residues. The V end was cut by 5 bases, the J end by 3 bases, with 13 bases between. CDR3 amino acids: CASSPRREDYGYTF. CDR3 nucleotides: TGTGCCAGCAGTCCCCGCAGGGAGGACTATGGCTACACCTTC.

This chain joins TRBV6-1 and TRBJ1-4, with a possible D match to TRBD1 (6 bases). The V gene's germline CDR1 is MNHNS and CDR2 SASEGT. Trimming shortened V by 6 bases and J by 7 bases, and 21 bases separated the two germline ends. The CDR3 extends over 16 amino acids. DNA for the CDR3: TGTGCCAGCAGCGAAACATTGACAGGAGGAGGTGAAAAACTGTTTTTT. Its protein product is CASSETLTGGGEKLFF.

This chain joins TRBV7-2 and TRBJ2-2; no clear D gene. Germline V gene lookup returns CDR1 SGHTA and CDR2 FQGNSA. The CDR3 has 15 amino acids. V lost 4 bases and J lost 1, with 10 bases in between. The CDR3 DNA reads TGTGCCAGCAGCTCCGGCGGTTTGAACACCGGGGAGCTGTTTTTT. This codes for CASSSGGLNTGELFF.

The chain recombines TRBV4-1 with TRBJ1-3; D gene uncertain. The CDR3 is 15 amino acids. The germline V gene encodes CDR1 MGHRA and CDR2 YSYEKL. V lost 0 bases and J 1 base, leaving 7 bases between the germline ends. The DNA for the CDR3 is TGCGCCAGCAGCCAAGACGCCGGGTCTGGAAACACCATATATTTT. This codes for CASSQDAGSGNTIYF.

This clone showed up just once. The J gene is TRBJ1-6, the V gene TRBV6-6, with TRBD1 matching 11 bases. CDR1 and CDR2 (germline): MNHNY, SVGAGI (reference sequence). CDR3 size: 14 residues. V trimming: 7 bases; J trimming: 9 bases; junction bases outside the gene matches: 5. Here the CDR3 DNA reads TGTGCCAGCAAAAAAGGACAGGGGGCTTCACCCCTCCACTTT. Encoded protein: CASKKGQGASPLHF.

This chain joins TRBV6-1 and TRBJ2-5, with a possible D match to TRBD1 (5 bases). Gene TRBJ2-7 matches the end of the DNA better, so the J call may be wrong. CDR1 is MNHNS and CDR2 is SASEGT in the germline V gene. This CDR3 is built from 14 residues. The CDR3 DNA is TGTGCCAGCAGATTACAGGATGGTTGGTACGAGCAGTACTTC. This gives the protein CASRLQDGWYEQYF.